The entry below describes one TCR beta chain. This sample stems from a study of blood T cell repertoires in COVID-19. Deletions cut 1 base from V and 11 bases from J, with 12 bases between. This CDR3 spans 13 amino acids. Assay: immunoSEQ multiplex PCR; the TCRdb copy retains only in-frame clones and omits some. The table records 200,000 to 250,000 clones, 70% to 85% of them present only once. The rearrangement joins TRBV12-3 or TRBV12-4 to TRBJ2-4; tentative D call: TRBD1 (7 bases). The material sequenced was PBMCs or T cells enriched from blood (not recorded which). The TCR comes from a woman aged 55-75 years who had recovered from COVID-19. Here the CDR3 reads CASSLVDRRVQYF. As DNA, the CDR3 is TGTGCCAGCAGTTTAGTGGACAGGAGGGTTCAGTACTTC.